The entry that follows covers one T cell receptor beta chain sequence. Its target is not known. Repertoires were generated with immunoSEQ multiplex PCR, while TCRdb's copy carries only in-frame clones and drops some. The sample has approximately 3,400 clones, approximately 80% seen once. CDR3 length equals 12 residues. Germline V gene data show CDR1 as MDHEN and CDR2 as SYDVKM. V shed 4 bases and J shed 8 bases, with 11 bases lying between them. These data are taken from a study of somatic mutations in cytotoxic T cells in rheumatoid arthritis. By positive magnetic bead selection, CD4+ and CD8+ cells were isolated, and their purity was checked by flow cytometry. Study results and limitations: With age, CD8+ clonality increased in rheumatoid arthritis patients, whereas no such increase appeared in healthy controls.

Source material: CD8+ T cells sorted from blood. V is TRBV28 and J is TRBJ1-2; no clear D. The sequence was obtained from a man aged 45 to 65 with rheumatoid arthritis. The CDR3 region is CASSSSPRGYTF. CDR3 bases: TGTGCCAGCAGTTCTTCCCCGAGGGGCTACACCTTC.